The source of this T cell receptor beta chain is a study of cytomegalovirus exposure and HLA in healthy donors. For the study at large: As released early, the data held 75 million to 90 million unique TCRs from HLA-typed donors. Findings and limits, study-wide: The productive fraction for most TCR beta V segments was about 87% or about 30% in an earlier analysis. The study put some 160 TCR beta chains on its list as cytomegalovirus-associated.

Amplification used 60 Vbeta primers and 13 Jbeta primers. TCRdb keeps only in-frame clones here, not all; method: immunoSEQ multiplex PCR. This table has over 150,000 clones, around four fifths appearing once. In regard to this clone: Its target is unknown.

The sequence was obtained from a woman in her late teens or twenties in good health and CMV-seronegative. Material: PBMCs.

The CDR3: CASSVDRGLVQYF. The CDR3 nucleotides read TGTGCCAGCTCCGTGGACAGGGGGCTTGTGCAGTACTTC. The chain combines TRBV6-1 with TRBJ2-7; 11 bases fit TRBD1. The CDR3 has 13 amino acids. The V gene's germline CDR1 is MNHNS and CDR2 SASEGT. Trimming cost V 8 bases and J 9 bases; bases outside gene matches: 9.